This T cell receptor (beta chain) was identified in a study of Ad26.COV2.S vaccination and SARS-CoV-2 variants (dated by TCRdb to about 2021). Concerning the study at large: Donors in the vaccine arm were drawn from COV1001, a multicentre, randomized, double-blind, placebo-controlled phase I-IIa trial testing Ad26.COV2.S in healthy adults. The TCR-sequenced set comprised approximately 30 samples: around 20 Ad26.COV2.S vaccine recipients, 5 placebo recipients and 8 SARS-CoV-2 convalescent individuals. Participants in the trial were split at random into five groups of five each, receiving low-dose or high-dose Ad26.COV2.S once or twice, or else placebo on both occasions. Ad26.COV2.S was administered intramuscularly at a dose of 5x10^10 or 1x10^11 viral particles, either as one shot or as two shots given 56 days apart. TCRbeta repertoire sequencing served as the tool for gauging how specific and how broad the SARS-CoV-2-reactive T cell receptors were following Ad26.COV2.S vaccination. Blinding of investigators to trial group allocation was maintained during experiments and outcome assessment. What the study reported, not specific to this receptor: The study was not powered for comparison of responses between vaccine doses or regimens. Vaccine and placebo recipients had similar non-spike TCR breadth, a finding consistent with the vaccine containing only spike. Spike-specific TCR breadth was higher in Ad26.COV2.S recipients than in placebo recipients (P = 0.0014). After vaccination, spike-specific CD8+ and CD4+ T cell responses were reported to show substantial breadth. It was noted by the authors that total T cell responses may have been underestimated by the TCR breadth and depth analyses.

The immunoSEQ Assay was used to sequence TCRbeta CDR3 regions. After extraction, genomic DNA underwent amplification by bias-controlled multiplex PCR, followed by high-throughput sequencing. Under the source paper's analysis protocol: To quantify the absolute abundance of every unique TCRbeta CDR3 region, sequences were collapsed and filtered. T cell fraction was estimated by normalization of TCRbeta template counts to usable DNA, with usable DNA being measured through amplification of reference genes present in all nucleated cells. Repertoire TCRs were annotated as SARS-CoV-2-specific by exact matching of V gene, CDR3 amino acid sequence and J gene to a known reactive TCR set. The reference SARS-CoV-2 TCR set was derived from MIRA and filtered for enrichment in COVID-19-positive ImmuneCODE repertoires, a step that removed public or cross-reactive TCRs. Based on the MIRA antigens, annotated TCRs were further analysed at the level of specific ORF or position within ORF. Breadth was defined as annotated unique rearrangements over total unique productive rearrangements; depth was the summed frequency of those rearrangements. Group comparisons of TCR breadth used two-sided Wilcoxon rank-sum tests. TCRdb holds this immuneACCESS table with in-frame rearrangements only. Some clones are missing; in checked studies, unresolved V genes explain under half, and the rest has no known cause. The V and J calls and clone size were taken over from that table, and D and trimming were inferred from the DNA. This sample comprises about 680,000 clones, approximately 88% of them detected only once. The ten top clones hold around 1.4% of the sample.

Comments on this clone: Its antigen has not been determined. Base-call qualities are not available, and no considerably larger clone is one nucleotide away.

The meaning of the sample's treatment or condition label: over 15 received Ad26.COV2.S at low or high dose, single or two shots; several received placebo; per-sample allocation not given. For vaccine and placebo recipients, repertoires were sequenced using samples collected on day 63 after the first injection. Cohort 1b enrolled some 25 adults aged 18-55 years at a single site in Boston, USA, between 29 July and 7 August 2020. Ad26.COV2.S was a replication-incompetent adenovirus type 26 vector expressing a prefusion-stabilized SARS-CoV-2 spike protein from the original Wuhan strain. CDR1 and CDR2 are read off the germline V gene as SGHVS and FQNEAQ. At the junction V is shortened by 2 bases and J by 4 bases; bases outside the gene matches: 5. The CDR3 goes from the cysteine to the phenylalanine over 17 residues. CDR3 DNA only is kept here, 51 bases in frame from base 1.

The material was peripheral blood, obtained in a trial of Ad26.COV2.S vaccine versus placebo. The clonotype comes from a person between 18 and 65 years old who received the Ad26.COV2.S COVID-19 vaccine or a placebo. The chain uses TRBV7-8 and TRBJ2-7, with 16 bases matching TRBD2. The DNA is TGTGCCAGCAGCTTAAGGCTGGGACTAGCGGGAGGGTACGAGCAGTACTTC. Its coded protein is CASSLRLGLAGGYEQYF.